This T cell receptor beta chain was observed in a study of T-cell reconstitution after alpha-beta-depleted transplantation in children. This clonotype was detected many times. There are 15 residues in the CDR3. The ends were cut back, 5 bases at V and 3 bases at J, with 16 bases in the middle. CDR1 and CDR2 (germline): MGHDK, SYGVNS. Using unique molecular identifiers, the investigators prepared the TCRbeta library. TCRdb reprocessed the PCR reads via MiXCR and lists one record per CDR3 protein. This table holds approximately 100,000 distinct CDR3 sequences, 12% found once. The clonotype was recovered from a human donor who donated a stem cell graft to a child with inherited bone marrow failure. The chain couples TRBV25-1 to TRBJ1-1; D remains ambiguous. The sample in question was PBMCs from the stem cell graft donor, obtained from the stem cell graft. The CDR3 nucleotides are TGTGCCAGCAGTCCCCCAGGCGACCGGGACACTGAAGCTTTCTTT. It translates to CASSPPGDRDTEAFF.